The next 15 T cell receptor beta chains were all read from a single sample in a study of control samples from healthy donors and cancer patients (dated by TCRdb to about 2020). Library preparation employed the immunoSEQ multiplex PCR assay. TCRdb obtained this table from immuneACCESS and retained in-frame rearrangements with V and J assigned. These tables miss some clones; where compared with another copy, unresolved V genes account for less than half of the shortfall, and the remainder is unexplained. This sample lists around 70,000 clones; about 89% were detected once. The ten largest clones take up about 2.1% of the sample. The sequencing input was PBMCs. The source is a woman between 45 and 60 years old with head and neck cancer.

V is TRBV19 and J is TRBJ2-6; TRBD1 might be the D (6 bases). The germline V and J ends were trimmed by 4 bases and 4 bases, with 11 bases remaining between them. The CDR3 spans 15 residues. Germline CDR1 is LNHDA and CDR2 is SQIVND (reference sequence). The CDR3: CASSTVTGGANVLTF. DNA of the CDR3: TGTGCCAGTAGTACCGTAACAGGGGGGGCCAACGTCCTGACTTTC.

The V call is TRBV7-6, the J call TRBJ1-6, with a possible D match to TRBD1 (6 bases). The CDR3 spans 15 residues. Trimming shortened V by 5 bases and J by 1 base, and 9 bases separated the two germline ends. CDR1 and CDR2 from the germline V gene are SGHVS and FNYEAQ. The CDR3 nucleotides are TGTGCCAGCAGCGAAGGGGGATCCTATAATTCACCCCTCCACTTT. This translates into CASSEGGSYNSPLHF.

CDR3 DNA: TGCGCCAGCAGCTTGCCCGGACAGGGCCCCCACGAGCAGTACTTC. This gives the protein CASSLPGQGPHEQYF. The V call is TRBV5-1, the J call TRBJ2-7; 8 bases are shared with TRBD1. Losses at the gene ends were 1 base for V and 5 bases for J; bases not matched to a gene: 8. The CDR3 length is 15 residues. Germline lookup yields CDR1 SGHRS and CDR2 YFSETQ.

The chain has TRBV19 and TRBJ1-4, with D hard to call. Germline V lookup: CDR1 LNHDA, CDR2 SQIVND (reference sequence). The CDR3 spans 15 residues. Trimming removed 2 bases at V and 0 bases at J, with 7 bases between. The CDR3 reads CASSIRRATNEKLFF. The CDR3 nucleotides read TGTGCCAGTAGTATAAGAAGAGCAACTAATGAAAAACTGTTTTTT.

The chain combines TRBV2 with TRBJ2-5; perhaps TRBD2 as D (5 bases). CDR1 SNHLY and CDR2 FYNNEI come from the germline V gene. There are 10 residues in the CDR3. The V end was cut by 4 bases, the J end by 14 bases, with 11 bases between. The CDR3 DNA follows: TGTGCCAGCAGTGGGACTTGGTCATACTTC. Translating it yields CASSGTWSYF. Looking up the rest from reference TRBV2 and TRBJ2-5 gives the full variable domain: EPEVTQTPSHQVTQMGQEVILRCVPISNHLYFYWYRQILGQKVEFLVSFYNNEISEKSEIFDDQFSVERPDGSNFTLKIRSTKLEDSAMYFCASSGTWSYFGPGTRLLVL.

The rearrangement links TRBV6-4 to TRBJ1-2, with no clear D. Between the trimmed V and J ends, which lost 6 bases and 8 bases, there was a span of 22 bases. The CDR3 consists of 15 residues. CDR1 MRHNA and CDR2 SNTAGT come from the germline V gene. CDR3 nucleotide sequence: TGTGCCAGCAGACCCGAACACGGCGGATTGGAGGGCTACACCTTC. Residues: CASRPEHGGLEGYTF.

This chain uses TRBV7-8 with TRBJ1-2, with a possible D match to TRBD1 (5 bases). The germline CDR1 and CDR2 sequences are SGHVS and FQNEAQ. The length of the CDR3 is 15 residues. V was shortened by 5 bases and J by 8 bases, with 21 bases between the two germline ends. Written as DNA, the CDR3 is TGTGCCAGCAGCCCAAGGGCGGGGCTAGATCGGGGCTACACCTTC. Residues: CASSPRAGLDRGYTF.

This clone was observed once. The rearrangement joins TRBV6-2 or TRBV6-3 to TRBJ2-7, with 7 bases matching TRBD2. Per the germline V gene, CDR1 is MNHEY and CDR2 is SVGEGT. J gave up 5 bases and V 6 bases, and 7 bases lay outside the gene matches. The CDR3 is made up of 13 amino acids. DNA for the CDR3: TGTGCCAGCAGCCGGGACTACTACAACGAGCAGTACTTC. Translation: CASSRDYYNEQYF.

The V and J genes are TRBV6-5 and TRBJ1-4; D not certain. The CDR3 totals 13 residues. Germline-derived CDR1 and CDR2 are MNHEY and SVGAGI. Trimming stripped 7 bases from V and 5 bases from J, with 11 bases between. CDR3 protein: CASTEGSNEKLFF. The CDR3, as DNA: TGTGCCAGCACCGAGGGATCAAATGAAAAACTGTTTTTT.

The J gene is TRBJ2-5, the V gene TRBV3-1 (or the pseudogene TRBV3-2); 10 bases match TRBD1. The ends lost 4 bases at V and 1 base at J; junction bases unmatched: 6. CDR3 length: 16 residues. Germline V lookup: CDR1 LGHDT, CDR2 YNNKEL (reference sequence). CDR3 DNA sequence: TGTGCCAGCAGCCCGGTCGGGACAGGGGTCCAAGAGACCCAGTACTTC. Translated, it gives CASSPVGTGVQETQYF.

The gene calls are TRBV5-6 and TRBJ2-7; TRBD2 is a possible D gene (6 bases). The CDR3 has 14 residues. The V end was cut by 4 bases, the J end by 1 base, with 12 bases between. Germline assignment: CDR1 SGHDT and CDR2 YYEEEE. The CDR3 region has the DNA TGTGCCAGCAGCCCTATTAGCGGATCCTACGAGCAGTACTTC. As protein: CASSPISGSYEQYF.

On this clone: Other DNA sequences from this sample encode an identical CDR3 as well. In DNA, the CDR3 is TGTGCCATCAGCGCTGACAGAGACTCTGGAAACACCATATATTTT. Protein product: CAISADRDSGNTIYF. The genes are TRBV10-3 and TRBJ1-3, with a tentative D call TRBD1 (5 bases). Trimming removed 6 bases from V and 0 bases from J, with 12 bases in between. The CDR3 extends over 15 amino acids. Germline lookup yields CDR1 ENHRY and CDR2 SYGVKD.

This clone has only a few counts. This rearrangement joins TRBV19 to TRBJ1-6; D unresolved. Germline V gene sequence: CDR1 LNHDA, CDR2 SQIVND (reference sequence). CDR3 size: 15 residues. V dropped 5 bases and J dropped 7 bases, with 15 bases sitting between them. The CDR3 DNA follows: TGTGCCAGTAGTCGGGGAGAGATGGGCAATTCACCCCTCCACTTT. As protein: CASSRGEMGNSPLHF.

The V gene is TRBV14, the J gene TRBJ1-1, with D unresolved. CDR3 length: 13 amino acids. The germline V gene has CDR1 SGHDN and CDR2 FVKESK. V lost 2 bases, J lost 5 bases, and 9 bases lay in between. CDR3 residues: CASSQSQATEAFF. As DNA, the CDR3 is TGTGCCAGCAGCCAATCCCAGGCAACTGAAGCTTTCTTT. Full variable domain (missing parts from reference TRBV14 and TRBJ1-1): EAGVTQFPSHSVIEKGQTVTLRCDPISGHDNLYWYRRVMGKEIKFLLHFVKESKQDESGMPNNRFLAERTGGTYSTLKVQPAELEDSGVYFCASSQSQATEAFFGQGTRLTVV.

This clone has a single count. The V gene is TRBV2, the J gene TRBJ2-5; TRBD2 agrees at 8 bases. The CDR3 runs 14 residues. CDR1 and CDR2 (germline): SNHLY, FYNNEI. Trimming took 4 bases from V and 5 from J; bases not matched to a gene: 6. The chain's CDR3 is CASSGRGGSETQYF. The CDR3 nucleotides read TGTGCCAGCAGTGGTCGCGGGGGGAGCGAGACCCAGTACTTC.